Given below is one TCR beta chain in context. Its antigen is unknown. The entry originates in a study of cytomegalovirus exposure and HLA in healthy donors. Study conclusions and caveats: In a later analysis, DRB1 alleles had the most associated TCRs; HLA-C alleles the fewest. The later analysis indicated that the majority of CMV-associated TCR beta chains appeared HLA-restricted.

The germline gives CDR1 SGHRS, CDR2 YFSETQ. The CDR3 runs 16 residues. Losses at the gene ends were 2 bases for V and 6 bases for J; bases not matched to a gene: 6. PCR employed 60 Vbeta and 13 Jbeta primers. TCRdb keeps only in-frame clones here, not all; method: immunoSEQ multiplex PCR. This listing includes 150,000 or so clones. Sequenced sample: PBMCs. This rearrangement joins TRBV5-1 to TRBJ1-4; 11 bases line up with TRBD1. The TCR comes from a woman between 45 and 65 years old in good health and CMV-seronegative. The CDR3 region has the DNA TGCGCCAGCAGCTTACGGACAGGGGGCGACGATGAAAAACTGTTTTTT. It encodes CASSLRTGGDDEKLFF.